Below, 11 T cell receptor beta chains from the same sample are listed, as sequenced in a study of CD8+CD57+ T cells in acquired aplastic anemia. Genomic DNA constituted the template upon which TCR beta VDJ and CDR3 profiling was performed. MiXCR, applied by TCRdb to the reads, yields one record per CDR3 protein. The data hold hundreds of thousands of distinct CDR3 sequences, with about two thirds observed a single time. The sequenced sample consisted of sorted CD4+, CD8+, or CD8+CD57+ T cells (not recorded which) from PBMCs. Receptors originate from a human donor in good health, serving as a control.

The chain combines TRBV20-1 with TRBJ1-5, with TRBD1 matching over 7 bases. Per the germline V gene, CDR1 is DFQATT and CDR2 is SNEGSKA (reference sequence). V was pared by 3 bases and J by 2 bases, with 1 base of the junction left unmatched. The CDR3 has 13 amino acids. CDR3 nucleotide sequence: TGCAGTGCTAGCCAGGGGGGCAATCAGCCCCAGCATTTT. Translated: CSASQGGNQPQHF.

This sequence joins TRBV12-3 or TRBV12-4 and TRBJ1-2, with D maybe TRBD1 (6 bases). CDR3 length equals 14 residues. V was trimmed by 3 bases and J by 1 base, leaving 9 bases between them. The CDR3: CASSFGTNNYGYTF. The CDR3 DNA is TGTGCCAGCAGTTTCGGGACAAATAACTATGGCTACACCTTC.

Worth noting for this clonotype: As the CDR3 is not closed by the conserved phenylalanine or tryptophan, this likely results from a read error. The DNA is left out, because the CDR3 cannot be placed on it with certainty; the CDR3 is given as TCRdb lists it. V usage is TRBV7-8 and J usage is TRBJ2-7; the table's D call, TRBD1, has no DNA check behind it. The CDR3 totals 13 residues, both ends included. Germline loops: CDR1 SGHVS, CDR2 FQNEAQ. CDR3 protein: CAGNRFRRGQWNP.

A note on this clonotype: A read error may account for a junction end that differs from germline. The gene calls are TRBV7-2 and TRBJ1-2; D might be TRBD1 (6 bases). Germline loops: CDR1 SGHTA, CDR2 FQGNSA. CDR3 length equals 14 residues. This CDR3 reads CASRKGGNSPRYTF. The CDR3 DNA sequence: TGTGCCAGCAGGAAAGGGGGGAATTCACCCCGCTACACTTTC.

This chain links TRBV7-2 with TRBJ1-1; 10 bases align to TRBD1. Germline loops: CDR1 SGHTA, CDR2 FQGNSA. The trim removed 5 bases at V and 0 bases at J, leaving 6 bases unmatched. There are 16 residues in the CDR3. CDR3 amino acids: CASSQRTGGLNTEAFF. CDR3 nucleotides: TGTGCCAGCAGCCAAAGGACAGGGGGGTTGAACACTGAAGCTTTCTTT.

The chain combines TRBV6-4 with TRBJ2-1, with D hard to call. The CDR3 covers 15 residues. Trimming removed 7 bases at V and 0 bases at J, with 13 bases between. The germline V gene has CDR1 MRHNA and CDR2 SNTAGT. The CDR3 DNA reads TGTGCCAGCAAGCAAGATCCTAGCTCCTACAATGAGCAGTTCTTC. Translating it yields CASKQDPSSYNEQFF.

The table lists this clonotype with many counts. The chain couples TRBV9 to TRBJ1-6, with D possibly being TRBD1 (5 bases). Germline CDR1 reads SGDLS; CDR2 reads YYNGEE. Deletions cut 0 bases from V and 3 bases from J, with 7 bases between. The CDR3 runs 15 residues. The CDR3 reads CASSVGRGYNSPLHF. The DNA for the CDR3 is TGTGCCAGCAGCGTAGGGAGGGGCTATAATTCACCCCTCCACTTT. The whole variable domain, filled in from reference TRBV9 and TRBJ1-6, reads DSGVTQTPKHLITATGQRVTLRCSPRSGDLSVYWYQQSLDQGLQFLIQYYNGEERAKGNILERFSAQQFPDLHSELNLSSLELGDSALYFCASSVGRGYNSPLHFGNGTRLTVT.

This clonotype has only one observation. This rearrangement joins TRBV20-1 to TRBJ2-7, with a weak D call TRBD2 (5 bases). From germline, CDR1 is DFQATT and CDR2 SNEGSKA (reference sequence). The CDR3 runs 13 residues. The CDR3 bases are TGCAGCGCACGAGAGGAGGAACCCTACGAGCAGTACTTC. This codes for CSAREEEPYEQYF.

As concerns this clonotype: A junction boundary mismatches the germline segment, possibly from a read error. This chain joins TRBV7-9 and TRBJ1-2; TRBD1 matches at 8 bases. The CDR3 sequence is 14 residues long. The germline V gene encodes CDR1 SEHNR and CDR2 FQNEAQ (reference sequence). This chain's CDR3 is CASSLDGQGNSPLF. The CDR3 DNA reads TGTGCCAGCAGCTTAGACGGACAGGGCAATTCACCCCTCTTC.

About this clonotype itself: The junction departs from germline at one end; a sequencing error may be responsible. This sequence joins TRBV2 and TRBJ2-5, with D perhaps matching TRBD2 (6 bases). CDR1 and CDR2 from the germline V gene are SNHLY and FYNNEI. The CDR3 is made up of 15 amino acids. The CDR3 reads CASRRAGTQGETQYW. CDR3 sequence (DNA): TGTGCCAGCAGGAGGGCGGGGACCCAAGGCGAGACCCAGTACTGG. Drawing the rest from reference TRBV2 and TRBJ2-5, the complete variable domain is EPEVTQTPSHQVTQMGQEVILRCVPISNHLYFYWYRQILGQKVEFLVSFYNNEISEKSEIFDDQFSVERPDGSNFTLKIRSTKLEDSAMYFCASRRAGTQGETQYWGPGTRLLVL.

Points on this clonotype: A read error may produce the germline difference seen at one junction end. The CDR3 coding sequence is TGTGCCAGCAGCGTAGCTCAGGAAATTGGAAACACCATTTATTTT. Protein: CASSVAQEIGNTIYF. The V and J genes are TRBV7-4 and TRBJ1-3, with no clear D. Germline V gene sequence: CDR1 SGHVT, CDR2 SQSDAQ. This CDR3 has 15 residues.